This TCR beta chain was identified during a study of blood T cell repertoires in COVID-19. Study background: COVID-19 samples collected from the United States, Italy and Spain covered acute and convalescent phases. PBMCs, B-cell-depleted T cells, or T cells were the source of the cDNA or gDNA that made up the material.

Germline V gene lookup returns CDR1 LGHDT and CDR2 YNNKEL (reference sequence). This CDR3 region has 14 residues. J lost 5 bases, V lost 4 bases, and 4 bases had no gene match. This clone was recorded once. Authors' data handling: Reference gene primer amplification gave nucleated cell count estimates. Profiling relied on immunoSEQ multiplex PCR, and the TCRdb table lists in-frame clones only, not all of them. V, J and clone size were drawn from that table, and D and trimming were deduced from the DNA. The sample consists of more than 95,000 clones, about 85% of them appearing once. The rearrangement uses TRBV3-1 (or the pseudogene TRBV3-2) and TRBJ1-4, with TRBD1 identical over 7 bases. This TCR was sampled from a man in his fifties or sixties with acute or convalescent COVID-19. The specimen sequenced was peripheral blood. The CDR3 DNA is TGTGCCAGCAGCCGATTGGGACAGAATGAAAAACTGTTTTTT. As protein: CASSRLGQNEKLFF.